The clone carrying this T cell receptor (beta chain) was recorded only once. The antigen is not known. These data belong to a study of T cell responses to AZD1222 COVID-19 vaccine. Study-level results: Donors were mostly white British, more females; clonal diversity possibly underestimated.

CDR1 and CDR2 (germline): SEHNR, FQNEAQ (reference sequence). The CDR3 contains 15 residues. Between the trimmed V and J ends, which lost 3 bases and 2 bases, there was a span of 10 bases. TCRdb keeps only in-frame clones here, not all; method: immunoSEQ multiplex PCR. The sample contains 120,000 to 150,000 clones, more than 70% of which appear only once. This clonotype originated in an adult who received the AZD1222 COVID-19 vaccine. The rearrangement joins TRBV7-9 to TRBJ2-2; D not resolved. The sequencing used peripheral blood, collected 28 days after the second AZD1222 dose. As DNA, the CDR3 is TGTGCCAGCAGCTTTAGGTCAACCAACACCGGGGAGCTGTTTTTT. It specifies CASSFRSTNTGELFF.